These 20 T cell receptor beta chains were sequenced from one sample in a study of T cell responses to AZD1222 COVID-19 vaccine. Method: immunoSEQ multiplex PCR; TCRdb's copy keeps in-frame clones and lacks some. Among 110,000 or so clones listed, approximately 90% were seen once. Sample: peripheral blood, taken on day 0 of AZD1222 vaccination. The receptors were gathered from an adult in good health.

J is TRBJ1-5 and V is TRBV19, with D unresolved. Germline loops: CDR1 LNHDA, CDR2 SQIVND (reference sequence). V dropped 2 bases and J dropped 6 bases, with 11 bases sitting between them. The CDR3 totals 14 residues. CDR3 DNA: TGTGCCAGTAGTATAAAACAAGGACCTCAGCCCCAGCATTTT. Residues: CASSIKQGPQPQHF.

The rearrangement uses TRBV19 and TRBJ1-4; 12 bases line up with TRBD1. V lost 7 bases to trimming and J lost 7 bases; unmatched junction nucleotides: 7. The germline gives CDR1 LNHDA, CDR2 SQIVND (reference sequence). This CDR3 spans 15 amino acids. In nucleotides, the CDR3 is TGTGCCAGTAATATGTTGGGACAGGGGGCTGAAAAACTGTTTTTT. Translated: CASNMLGQGAEKLFF.

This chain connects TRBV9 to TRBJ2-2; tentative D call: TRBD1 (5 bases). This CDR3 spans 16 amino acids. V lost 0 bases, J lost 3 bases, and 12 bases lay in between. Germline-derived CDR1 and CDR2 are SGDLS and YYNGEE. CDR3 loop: CASSVDPGSDTGELFF. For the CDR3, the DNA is TGTGCCAGCAGCGTAGATCCAGGGTCGGACACCGGGGAGCTGTTTTTT. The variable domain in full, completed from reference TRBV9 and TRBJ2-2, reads DSGVTQTPKHLITATGQRVTLRCSPRSGDLSVYWYQQSLDQGLQFLIQYYNGEERAKGNILERFSAQQFPDLHSELNLSSLELGDSALYFCASSVDPGSDTGELFFGEGSRLTVL.

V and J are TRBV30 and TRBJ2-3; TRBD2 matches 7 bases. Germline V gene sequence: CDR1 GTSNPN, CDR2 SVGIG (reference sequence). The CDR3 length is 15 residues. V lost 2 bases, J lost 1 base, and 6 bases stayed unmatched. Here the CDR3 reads CAWSPRGVGTDTQYF. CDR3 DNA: TGTGCCTGGAGTCCCCGGGGGGTCGGCACAGATACGCAGTATTTT. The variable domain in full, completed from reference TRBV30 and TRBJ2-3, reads SQTIHQWPATLVQPVGSPLSLECTVEGTSNPNLYWYRQAAGRGLQLLFYSVGIGQISSEVPQNLSASRPQDRQFILSSKKLLLSDSGFYLCAWSPRGVGTDTQYFGPGTRLTVL.

CDR3 coding DNA: TGTGCCAGCAGTTTCGCGAGTTCCGGGGGCCGCTATGGCTACACCTTC. Its translation is CASSFASSGGRYGYTF. The V and J genes are TRBV5-8 and TRBJ1-2, with a possible D match to TRBD1 (6 bases). The V gene's germline CDR1 is SGHTS and CDR2 YDEGEE. The length of the CDR3 is 16 residues. V lost 5 bases and J 4 bases, leaving 21 bases between the germline ends.

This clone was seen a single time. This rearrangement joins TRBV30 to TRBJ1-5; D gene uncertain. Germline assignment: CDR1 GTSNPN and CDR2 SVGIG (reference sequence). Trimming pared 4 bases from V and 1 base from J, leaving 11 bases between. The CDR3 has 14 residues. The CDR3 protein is CAWTPLMSNQPQHF. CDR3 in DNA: TGTGCCTGGACCCCACTAATGAGCAATCAGCCCCAGCATTTT.

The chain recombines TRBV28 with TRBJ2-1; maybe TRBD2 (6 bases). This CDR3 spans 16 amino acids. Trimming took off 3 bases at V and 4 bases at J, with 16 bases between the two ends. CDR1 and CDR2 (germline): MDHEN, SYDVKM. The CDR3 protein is CASSFRGPGGYNEQFF. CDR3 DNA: TGTGCCAGCAGTTTCCGGGGACCCGGGGGTTACAATGAGCAGTTCTTC.

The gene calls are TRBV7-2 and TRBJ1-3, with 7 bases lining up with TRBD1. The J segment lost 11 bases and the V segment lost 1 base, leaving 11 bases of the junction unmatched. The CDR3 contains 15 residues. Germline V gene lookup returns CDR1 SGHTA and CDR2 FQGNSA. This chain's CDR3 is CASSLVPGQAAPIYF. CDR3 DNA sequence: TGTGCCAGCAGCTTAGTTCCCGGACAGGCGGCCCCCATATATTTT.

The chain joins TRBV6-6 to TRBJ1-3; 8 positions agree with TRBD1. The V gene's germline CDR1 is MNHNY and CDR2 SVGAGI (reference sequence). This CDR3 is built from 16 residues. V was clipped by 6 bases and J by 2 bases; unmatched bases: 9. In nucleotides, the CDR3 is TGTGCCAGCAGGCCTATGGACAGGGTTGCTGGAAACACCATATATTTT. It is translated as CASRPMDRVAGNTIYF.

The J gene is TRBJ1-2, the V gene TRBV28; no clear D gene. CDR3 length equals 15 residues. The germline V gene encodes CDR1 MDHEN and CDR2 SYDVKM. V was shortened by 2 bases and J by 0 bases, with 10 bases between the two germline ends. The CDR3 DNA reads TGTGCCAGCAGTTTAAAGTCACGGACTAACTATGGCTACACCTTC. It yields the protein CASSLKSRTNYGYTF.

The CDR3 spells CASSPTETGLKQYF. The CDR3 coding sequence is TGTGCCAGCTCACCAACCGAGACAGGGTTAAAGCAGTACTTC. V usage is TRBV18 and J usage is TRBJ2-7; TRBD1 matches at 7 bases. Trimming cost V 2 bases and J 8 bases; bases outside gene matches: 9. This CDR3 has 14 amino acids. Looked up from germline, CDR1 is KGHSH and CDR2 is LQKENI.

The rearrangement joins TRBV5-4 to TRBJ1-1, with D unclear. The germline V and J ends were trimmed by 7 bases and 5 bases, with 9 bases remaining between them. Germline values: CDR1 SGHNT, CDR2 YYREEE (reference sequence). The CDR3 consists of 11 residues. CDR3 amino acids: CASGEVTEAFF. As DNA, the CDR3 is TGTGCCAGCGGAGAGGTTACTGAAGCTTTCTTT. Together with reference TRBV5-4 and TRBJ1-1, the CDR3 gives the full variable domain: ETGVTQSPTHLIKTRGQQVTLRCSSQSGHNTVSWYQQALGQGPQFIFQYYREEENGRGNFPPRFSGLQFPNYSSELNVNALELDDSALYLCASGEVTEAFFGQGTRLTVV.

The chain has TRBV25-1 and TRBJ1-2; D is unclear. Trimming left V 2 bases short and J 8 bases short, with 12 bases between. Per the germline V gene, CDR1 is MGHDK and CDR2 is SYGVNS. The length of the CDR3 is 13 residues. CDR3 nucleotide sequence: TGTGCCAGCAGTGAAAACGGGCTGGAAGGCTACACCTTC. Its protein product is CASSENGLEGYTF.

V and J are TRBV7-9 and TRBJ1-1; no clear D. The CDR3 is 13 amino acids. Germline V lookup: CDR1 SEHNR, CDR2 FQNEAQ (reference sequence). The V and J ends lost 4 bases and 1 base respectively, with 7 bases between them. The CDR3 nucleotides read TGTGCCAGCAGCTCCAGGACGAACACTGAAGCTTTCTTT. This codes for CASSSRTNTEAFF.

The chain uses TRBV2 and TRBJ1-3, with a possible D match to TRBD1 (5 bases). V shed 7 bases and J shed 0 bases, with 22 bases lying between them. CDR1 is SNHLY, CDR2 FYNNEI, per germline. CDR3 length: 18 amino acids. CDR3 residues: CASKGSLGGHDSGNTIYF. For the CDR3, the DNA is TGTGCCAGCAAGGGGTCGCTCGGAGGGCACGACTCTGGAAACACCATATATTTT. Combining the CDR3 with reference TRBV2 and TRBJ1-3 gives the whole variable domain EPEVTQTPSHQVTQMGQEVILRCVPISNHLYFYWYRQILGQKVEFLVSFYNNEISEKSEIFDDQFSVERPDGSNFTLKIRSTKLEDSAMYFCASKGSLGGHDSGNTIYFGEGSWLTVV.

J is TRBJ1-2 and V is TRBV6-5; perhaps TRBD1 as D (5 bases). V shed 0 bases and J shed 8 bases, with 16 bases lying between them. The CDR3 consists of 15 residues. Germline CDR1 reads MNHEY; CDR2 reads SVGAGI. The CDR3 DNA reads TGTGCCAGCAGTTACTCCGGCAGGGAGGGAGGAGGCTACACCTTC. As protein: CASSYSGREGGGYTF.

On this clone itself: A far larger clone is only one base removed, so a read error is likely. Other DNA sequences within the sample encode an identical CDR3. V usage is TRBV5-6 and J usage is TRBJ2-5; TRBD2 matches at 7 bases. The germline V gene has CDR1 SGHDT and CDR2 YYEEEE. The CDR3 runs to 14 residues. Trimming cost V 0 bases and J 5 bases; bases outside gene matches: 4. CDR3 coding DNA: TGTGCCAGCAGCTTGGGGCGGGGGTATGAGACCCAGTACTTC. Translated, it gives CASSLGRGYETQYF.

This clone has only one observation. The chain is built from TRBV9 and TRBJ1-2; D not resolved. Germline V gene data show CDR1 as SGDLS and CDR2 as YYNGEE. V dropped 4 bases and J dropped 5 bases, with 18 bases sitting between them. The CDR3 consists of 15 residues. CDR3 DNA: TGTGCCAGCAGCTCATCCTCACCGGATGCTTATGGCTACACCTTC. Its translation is CASSSSSPDAYGYTF.

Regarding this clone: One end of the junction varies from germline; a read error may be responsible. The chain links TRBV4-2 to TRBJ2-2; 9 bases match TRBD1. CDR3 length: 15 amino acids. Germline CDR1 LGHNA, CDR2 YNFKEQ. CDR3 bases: TGTGCCAGCAGCCCTGGGACAGGGAACATCGGGGAGCTGTTTTTT. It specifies CASSPGTGNIGELFF.

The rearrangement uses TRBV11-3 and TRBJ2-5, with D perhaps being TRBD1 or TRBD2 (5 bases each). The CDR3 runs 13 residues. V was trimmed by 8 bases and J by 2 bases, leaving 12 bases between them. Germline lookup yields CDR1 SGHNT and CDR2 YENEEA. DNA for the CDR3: TGTGCCAGCGCCATTGGGGGACAAGAGACCCAGTACTTC. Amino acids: CASAIGGQETQYF.